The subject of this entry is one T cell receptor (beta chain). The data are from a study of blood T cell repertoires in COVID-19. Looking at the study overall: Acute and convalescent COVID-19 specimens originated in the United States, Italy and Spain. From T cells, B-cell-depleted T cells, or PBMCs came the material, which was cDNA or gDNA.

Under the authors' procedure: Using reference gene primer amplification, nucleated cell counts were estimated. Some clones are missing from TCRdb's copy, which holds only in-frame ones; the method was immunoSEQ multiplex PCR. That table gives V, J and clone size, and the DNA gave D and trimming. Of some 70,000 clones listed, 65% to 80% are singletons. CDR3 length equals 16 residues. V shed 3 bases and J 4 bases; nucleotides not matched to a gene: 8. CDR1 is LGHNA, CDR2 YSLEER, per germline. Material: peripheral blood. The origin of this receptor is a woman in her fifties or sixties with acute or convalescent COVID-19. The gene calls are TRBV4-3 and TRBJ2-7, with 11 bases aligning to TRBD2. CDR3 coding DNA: TGCGCCAGCAGCCACAATATAGCGGGAGGGGATTACGAGCAGTACTTC. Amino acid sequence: CASSHNIAGGDYEQYF.